What follows describes a single TCR beta chain. Between the trimmed V and J ends, which lost 5 bases and 4 bases, there was a span of 17 bases. This CDR3 spans 16 amino acids. Germline V gene data show CDR1 as SGHTA and CDR2 as FQGTGA. Repertoires were generated with immunoSEQ multiplex PCR, while TCRdb's copy carries only in-frame clones and drops some. The table includes approximately 190,000 clones, around nine tenths detected once. The data derive from a study of blood T cell repertoires in COVID-19. In the study overall: The cDNA or gDNA used as material had been derived from T cells, B-cell-depleted T cells, or PBMCs.

This receptor was identified in a woman in her thirties or forties who had recovered from COVID-19. Sequencing was done on a sample of peripheral blood. The V and J genes are TRBV7-3 and TRBJ2-2; D may be TRBD1 (5 bases). The CDR3 sequence: CASSPRGAASTGELFF. Written as DNA, the CDR3 is TGTGCCAGCAGCCCAAGGGGTGCAGCCAGCACCGGGGAGCTGTTTTTT. Full variable domain (missing parts from reference TRBV7-3 and TRBJ2-2): GAGVSQTPSNKVTEKGKYVELRCDPISGHTALYWYRQSLGQGPEFLIYFQGTGAADDSGLPNDRFFAVRPEGSVSTLKIQRTERGDSAVYLCASSPRGAASTGELFFGEGSRLTVL.